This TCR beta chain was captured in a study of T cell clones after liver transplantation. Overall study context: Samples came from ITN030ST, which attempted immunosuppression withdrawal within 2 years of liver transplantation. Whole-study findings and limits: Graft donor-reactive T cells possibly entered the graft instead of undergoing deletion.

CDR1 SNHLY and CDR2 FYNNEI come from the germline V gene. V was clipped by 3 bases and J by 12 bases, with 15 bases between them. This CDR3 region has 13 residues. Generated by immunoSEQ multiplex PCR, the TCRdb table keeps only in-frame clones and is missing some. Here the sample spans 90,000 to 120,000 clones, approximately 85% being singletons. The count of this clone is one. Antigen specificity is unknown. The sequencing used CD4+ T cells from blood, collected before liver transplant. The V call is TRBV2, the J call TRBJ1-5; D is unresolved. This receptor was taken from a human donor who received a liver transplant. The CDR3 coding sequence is TGTGCCAGCAGTGAGTCCGGGCTGGGGAACCAGCATTTT. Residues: CASSESGLGNQHF.